The 8 T cell receptor beta chains below were found in one sample sequenced in a study of blood T cell repertoires in COVID-19. Sequencing used immunoSEQ multiplex PCR; TCRdb keeps in-frame clones, though not all of them. The sample contains 70,000 to 100,000 clones, 88% of which appear only once. Sample: peripheral blood. The source is an elderly woman with active COVID-19.

The chain uses TRBV3-1 (or the pseudogene TRBV3-2) and TRBJ2-1; D possibly corresponds to TRBD2 (6 bases). The CDR3 runs 11 residues. CDR1 LGHDT and CDR2 YNNKEL come from the germline V gene (reference sequence). V lost 4 bases to trimming and J lost 10 bases, with 8 bases between them. CDR3 amino acids: CASSLGLEQFF. For the CDR3, the DNA is TGTGCCAGCAGCCTAGGACTAGAGCAGTTCTTC.

V and J are TRBV6-6 and TRBJ2-7, with 8 positions matching TRBD2. This CDR3 contains 13 residues. With 8 bases clipped from V and 7 bases from J, the junction kept 10 bases outside the gene matches. Per germline, CDR1 MNHNY and CDR2 SVGAGI (reference sequence). CDR3 region: CASSRTGGWEQYF. CDR3 DNA: TGTGCCAGCTCGAGGACGGGAGGGTGGGAGCAGTACTTC.

This clone was recorded only once. V and J are TRBV2 and TRBJ2-7; a possible D gene is TRBD1 (6 bases). The CDR3 sequence is 13 residues long. The V end lost 6 bases, the J end lost 5 bases, and 14 bases lay between the germline ends. CDR1 and CDR2 (germline): SNHLY, FYNNEI. In DNA form, the CDR3 reads TGTGCCAGCAGGCGCCCAGGGGACCACGAGCAGTACTTC. Protein product: CASRRPGDHEQYF. The variable domain in full, with the rest retrieved from reference TRBV2 and TRBJ2-7, is EPEVTQTPSHQVTQMGQEVILRCVPISNHLYFYWYRQILGQKVEFLVSFYNNEISEKSEIFDDQFSVERPDGSNFTLKIRSTKLEDSAMYFCASRRPGDHEQYFGPGTRLTVT.

Here the CDR3 reads CASSLTQGAFEAFF. Written as DNA, the CDR3 is TGTGCCAGCAGTTTAACACAGGGGGCCTTTGAAGCTTTCTTT. V is TRBV11-2 and J is TRBJ1-1; the match to TRBD1 covers 9 bases. V shed 6 bases and J 7 bases; nucleotides not matched to a gene: 9. The germline gives CDR1 SGHAT, CDR2 FQNNGV. CDR3 size: 14 residues.

The chain uses TRBV28 and TRBJ2-1; 8 bases align to TRBD2. The V gene's germline CDR1 is MDHEN and CDR2 SYDVKM. The CDR3 runs to 16 residues. V lost 5 bases and J lost 4; bases outside the gene matches: 10. CDR3 nucleotide sequence: TGTGCCAGCAGTACGCCATCGGGGGGGAAATACAATGAGCAGTTCTTC. Protein: CASSTPSGGKYNEQFF.

This clone was seen only once. This chain uses TRBV11-1 with TRBJ2-1; 8 positions match TRBD2. Germline trimming cut 3 bases from V and 6 bases from J; bases unmatched to any gene: 7. Per germline, CDR1 SGHAT and CDR2 FQDESV (reference sequence). The length of the CDR3 is 15 residues. The CDR3 here is CASSFDGSGINEQFF. CDR3 in DNA: TGTGCCAGCAGCTTTGACGGTAGCGGGATCAATGAGCAGTTCTTC.

The CDR3 sequence is CASSQDWGGDQPQHF. The CDR3 DNA follows: TGCGCCAGCAGCCAAGATTGGGGGGGAGATCAGCCCCAGCATTTT. The chain couples TRBV4-1 to TRBJ1-5; D may be TRBD1 (5 bases). The CDR3 loop spans 15 amino acids. The V end lost 0 bases, the J end lost 5 bases, and 11 bases lay between the germline ends. Germline assignment: CDR1 MGHRA and CDR2 YSYEKL.

This clone occurred a few times. The chain uses TRBV7-2 and TRBJ2-1; D perhaps matches TRBD2 (6 bases). CDR1 is SGHTA and CDR2 is FQGNSA in the germline V gene. This CDR3 contains 13 residues. Trimming stripped 5 bases from V and 7 bases from J, with 12 bases between. The CDR3 protein is CASSDGGQNEQFF. CDR3 bases: TGTGCCAGCAGCGACGGGGGTCAGAATGAGCAGTTCTTC.